These 20 T cell receptor beta chains were all obtained from the same sample, sequenced in a study of T cell clones after liver transplantation. The assay was immunoSEQ multiplex PCR, and TCRdb's table has in-frame clones only and misses some. The sample records some 57,000 clones, over 60% being singletons. The input for sequencing was CD4+ T cells from blood, taken at the 22-month timepoint. Source of these receptors: a human patient who received a liver transplant. Some T cells may be provided by the graft donor.

This chain links TRBV6-1 with TRBJ2-1; possible D gene TRBD2, 5 bases. Trimming shortened V by 4 bases and J by 4 bases, and 14 bases separated the two germline ends. The CDR3 is 15 residues long. CDR1 MNHNS and CDR2 SASEGT come from the germline V gene. The CDR3 DNA is TGTGCCAGCAGTGGAGGAATAGCGCGGTACAATGAGCAGTTCTTC. Its protein product is CASSGGIARYNEQFF.

The genes are TRBV7-9 and TRBJ2-3; perhaps D is TRBD1 or TRBD2 (5 bases each). The CDR3 has 14 residues. CDR1 is SEHNR and CDR2 is FQNEAQ in the germline V gene (reference sequence). V was pared by 3 bases and J by 2 bases, with 9 bases between. CDR3 in amino acids: CASSFTGTTDTQYF. CDR3 DNA: TGTGCCAGCAGCTTTACGGGGACCACAGATACGCAGTATTTT.

Only one count was recorded for this clone. The chain employs TRBV19 and TRBJ1-2; 7 bases agree with TRBD1. Germline V lookup: CDR1 LNHDA, CDR2 SQIVND (reference sequence). The CDR3 runs 14 residues. V was pared by 6 bases and J by 4 bases, with 8 bases of the junction left unmatched. In nucleotides, the CDR3 is TGTGCCAGTAGGGTTGGACAGGCTCTCTATGGCTACACCTTC. Amino acids: CASRVGQALYGYTF.

The chain combines TRBV5-6 with TRBJ2-4, with a possible D match to TRBD1 (5 bases). This CDR3 contains 16 residues. The germline CDR1 and CDR2 sequences are SGHDT and YYEEEE. V shed 3 bases and J shed 0 bases, with 13 bases lying between them. CDR3 sequence reads: CASSWHRYLAKNIQYF. The DNA for the CDR3 is TGTGCCAGCAGCTGGCACAGGTATCTAGCCAAAAACATTCAGTACTTC.

The rearrangement uses TRBV7-3 and TRBJ2-3; possibly TRBD2 for D (7 bases). This CDR3 contains 15 residues. Trimming left V 6 bases short and J 4 bases short, with 17 bases between. Per the germline V gene, CDR1 is SGHTA and CDR2 is FQGTGA. Here the CDR3 reads CASSLDAGAPDTQYF. The CDR3 DNA follows: TGTGCCAGCAGTCTCGACGCGGGGGCCCCAGATACGCAGTATTTT.

This clone has only one observation. This chain uses TRBV11-2 with TRBJ1-2; D perhaps matches TRBD1 (5 bases). The CDR3 consists of 14 residues. Germline CDR1 and CDR2: SGHAT and FQNNGV. Trimming cost V 5 bases and J 8 bases, with 18 bases left between them. The CDR3 region has the DNA TGTGCCAGCAGCACCCCTGGGCGGGGGGTCGGCTACACCTTC. Encoded protein: CASSTPGRGVGYTF.

This clone showed up just a few times. The J gene is TRBJ2-7, the V gene TRBV30; weak D call: TRBD2 (5 bases). The V and J ends lost 3 bases and 4 bases respectively, with 10 bases between them. The germline V gene encodes CDR1 GTSNPN and CDR2 SVGIG (reference sequence). The length of the CDR3 is 12 residues. The CDR3 here is CAWRHSGYEQYF. The CDR3, as DNA: TGTGCCTGGAGGCACTCGGGATACGAGCAGTACTTC.

The gene calls are TRBV5-1 and TRBJ2-7; D is possibly TRBD1 (5 bases). Germline V gene sequence: CDR1 SGHRS, CDR2 YFSETQ. V lost 4 bases, J lost 3 bases, and 8 bases lay in between. This CDR3 has 12 residues. CDR3 residues: CASSQDSYEQYF. CDR3 nucleotides: TGCGCCAGCAGCCAAGACAGCTACGAGCAGTACTTC.

In DNA form, the CDR3 reads TGCGCCAGCAGCTTACAGGGACTAGCGGGGGGGCAGACAGATACGCAGTATTTT. This gives the protein CASSLQGLAGGQTDTQYF. The V and J genes are TRBV5-1 and TRBJ2-3; 16 bases align to TRBD2. The CDR3 consists of 18 residues. Germline CDR1 is SGHRS and CDR2 is YFSETQ. Trimming took 2 bases from V and 3 from J; bases not matched to a gene: 6.

V gene TRBV18 combines with J gene TRBJ1-3, with unresolved D. The CDR3 is made up of 14 amino acids. Germline assignment: CDR1 KGHSH and CDR2 LQKENI. Trimming cost V 8 bases and J 0 bases, with 11 bases left between them. CDR3 in DNA: TGTGCCAGCGCCTCGGAAGGCTCTGGAAACACCATATATTTT. Protein sequence: CASASEGSGNTIYF.

The chain combines TRBV19 with TRBJ1-2; 8 bases agree with TRBD1. The CDR3 loop spans 17 amino acids. Germline V lookup: CDR1 LNHDA, CDR2 SQIVND (reference sequence). J lost 6 bases, V lost 7 bases, and 19 bases had no gene match. Here the CDR3 reads CASIPTDQGAAIHGYTF. The CDR3 DNA reads as TGTGCCAGTATCCCGACTGATCAGGGGGCCGCGATCCATGGCTACACCTTC.

This chain links TRBV10-1 with TRBJ1-3, with D perhaps TRBD1 (6 bases). The CDR3 is made up of 13 amino acids. Germline V gene data show CDR1 as WNHNN and CDR2 as SYGVQD (reference sequence). The V gene lost 5 bases and the J gene lost 4 bases, with 9 bases spanning the gap. CDR3 bases: TGCGCCAGCAGTTTGGGACAAGGAAACACCATATATTTT. Protein: CASSLGQGNTIYF.

V gene TRBV5-4 combines with J gene TRBJ2-1, with TRBD2 matching 8 bases. Losses at the gene ends were 6 bases for V and 6 bases for J; bases not matched to a gene: 14. Germline V gene data show CDR1 as SGHNT and CDR2 as YYREEE (reference sequence). CDR3 length equals 16 residues. The CDR3 nucleotides are TGTGCCAGCACCATTATTACTAGCGGCGAGACCAATGAGCAGTTCTTC. It encodes CASTIITSGETNEQFF.

This clone was found once. The rearrangement links TRBV7-7 to TRBJ2-2; D is unresolved. Trimming took off 4 bases at V and 6 bases at J, with 9 bases between the two ends. Germline assignment: CDR1 SSHAT and CDR2 FNYEAQ (reference sequence). This CDR3 is 13 amino acids long. CDR3 in amino acids: CASSSGQAGELFF. The CDR3, as DNA: TGTGCCAGCAGCTCCGGGCAGGCCGGGGAGCTGTTTTTT.

The chain carries TRBV9 and TRBJ2-2, with D uncertain. V dropped 2 bases and J dropped 3 bases, with 5 bases sitting between them. The CDR3 consists of 13 residues. Germline loops: CDR1 SGDLS, CDR2 YYNGEE. Written as DNA, the CDR3 is TGTGCCAGCAGCGTTAAGTACACCGGGGAGCTGTTTTTT. Translating it yields CASSVKYTGELFF.

This clone was detected a few times. The V and J genes are TRBV5-6 and TRBJ1-2; D is possibly TRBD1 (6 bases). CDR1 SGHDT and CDR2 YYEEEE come from the germline V gene. With 4 bases removed from V and 4 bases from J, the gap between germline ends came to 17 bases. The CDR3 is 15 amino acids. CDR3 in amino acids: CASSLRGGALYGYTF. Here the CDR3 DNA reads TGTGCCAGCAGCCTTCGGGGGGGCGCCCTCTATGGCTACACCTTC.

The chain is built from TRBV9 and TRBJ1-1; D is possibly TRBD1 (5 bases). The V end lost 0 bases, the J end lost 11 bases, and 14 bases lay between the germline ends. This CDR3 contains 13 residues. CDR1 is SGDLS and CDR2 is YYNGEE in the germline V gene. The chain's CDR3 is CASSVATGGIAFF. The CDR3 DNA reads TGTGCCAGCAGCGTAGCTACGGGGGGTATCGCTTTCTTT.

The J gene is TRBJ1-5, the V gene TRBV6-5; D is uncertain. The V end was cut by 0 bases, the J end by 5 bases, with 5 bases between. Germline values: CDR1 MNHEY, CDR2 SVGAGI. There are 13 residues in the CDR3. CDR3: CASSYSLDQPQHF. CDR3 coding DNA: TGTGCCAGCAGTTACTCATTGGATCAGCCCCAGCATTTT.

The V and J genes are TRBV7-8 and TRBJ2-5; D is uncertain. CDR3 length: 12 residues. Germline CDR1 is SGHVS and CDR2 is FQNEAQ. Trimming shortened V by 5 bases and J by 4 bases, and 8 bases separated the two germline ends. The CDR3 DNA sequence: TGTGCCAGCAGCCTCCGGGCAGAGACCCAGTACTTC. Translating it yields CASSLRAETQYF.

The sample holds a few counts of this clone. The J gene is TRBJ1-6, the V gene TRBV2; a possible D gene is TRBD1 (6 bases). CDR1 and CDR2 from the germline V gene are SNHLY and FYNNEI. This CDR3 is built from 16 residues. Trimming left V 3 bases short and J 0 bases short, with 9 bases between. CDR3 loop: CASSDGQSSYNSPLHF. The CDR3 DNA is TGTGCCAGCAGTGATGGACAGAGCTCCTATAATTCACCCCTCCACTTT.